This TCR beta chain was recorded in a study of cytomegalovirus exposure and HLA in healthy donors. Study in general: Ancestry clustering placed about four fifths of roughly 410 genotyped donors in the Caucasian-associated cluster. Study observations and caveats: It was only CMV serostatus that was available as immune exposure information. Donors were assumed by presence/absence analyses to have roughly uniform sequencing depth.

It was with 60 Vbeta and 13 Jbeta primers that the PCR ran. Sequenced by immunoSEQ multiplex PCR; TCRdb stores in-frame clones only, minus some. The table records about 130,000 clones, around 80% of them present only once. With regard to this clone: Antigen unknown.

V was pared by 5 bases and J by 4 bases, with 17 bases between. The CDR3 loop spans 15 amino acids. Germline-derived CDR1 and CDR2 are MDHEN and SYDVKM. The chain uses TRBV28 and TRBJ2-5, with a tentative D call TRBD1 (6 bases). The TCR sequence derives from a female donor in good health and CMV-seronegative. The specimen sequenced was PBMCs. CDR3 DNA: TGTGCCAGCAGTCCCCTCACAGGGCGTGGAGAGACCCAGTACTTC. Protein sequence: CASSPLTGRGETQYF. The variable domain in full, with the rest retrieved from reference TRBV28 and TRBJ2-5, is DVKVTQSSRYLVKRTGEKVFLECVQDMDHENMFWYRQDPGLGLRLIYFSYDVKMKEKGDIPEGYSVSREKKERFSLILESASTNQTSMYLCASSPLTGRGETQYFGPGTRLLVL.